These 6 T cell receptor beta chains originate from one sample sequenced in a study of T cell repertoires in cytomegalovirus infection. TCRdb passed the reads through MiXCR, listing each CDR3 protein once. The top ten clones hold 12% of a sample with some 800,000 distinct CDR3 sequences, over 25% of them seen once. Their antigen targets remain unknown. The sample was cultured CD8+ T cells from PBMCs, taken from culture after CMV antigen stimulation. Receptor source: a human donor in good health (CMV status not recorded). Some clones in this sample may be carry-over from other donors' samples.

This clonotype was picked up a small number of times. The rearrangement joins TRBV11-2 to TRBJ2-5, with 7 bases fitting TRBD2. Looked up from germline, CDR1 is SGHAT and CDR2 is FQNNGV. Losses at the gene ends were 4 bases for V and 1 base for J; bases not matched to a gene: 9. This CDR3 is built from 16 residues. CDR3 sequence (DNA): TGTGCCAGCAGCTACGGGGGGAATCCCTCCCAAGAGACCCAGTACTTC. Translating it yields CASSYGGNPSQETQYF.

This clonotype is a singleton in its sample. CDR3 region: CASSLSVDRGSPLHF. CDR3 bases: TGTGCCAGCTCACTCTCCGTGGACAGGGGCTCACCCCTCCACTTT. The J gene is TRBJ1-6, the V gene TRBV18, with 9 bases that match TRBD1. This CDR3 region has 15 residues. Germline V gives CDR1 KGHSH, CDR2 LQKENI. V shed 4 bases, J shed 10 bases, and the junction held 8 bases outside the gene matches.

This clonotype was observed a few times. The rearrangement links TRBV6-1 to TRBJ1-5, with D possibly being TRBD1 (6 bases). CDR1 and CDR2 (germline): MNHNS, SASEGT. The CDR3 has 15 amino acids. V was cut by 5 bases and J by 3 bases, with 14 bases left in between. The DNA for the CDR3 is TGTGCCAGCAGTCCCCCCTGGGACATCAATCAGCCCCAGCATTTT. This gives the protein CASSPPWDINQPQHF.

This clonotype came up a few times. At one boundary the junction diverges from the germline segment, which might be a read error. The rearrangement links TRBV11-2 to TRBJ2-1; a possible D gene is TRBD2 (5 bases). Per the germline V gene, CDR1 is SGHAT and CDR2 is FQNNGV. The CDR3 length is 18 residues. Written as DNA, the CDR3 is TGTGCCAGCAGCGTAGAACTAGGACTCCTCGGGACCTACAATGAGCAGTTCTTC. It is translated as CASSVELGLLGTYNEQFF.

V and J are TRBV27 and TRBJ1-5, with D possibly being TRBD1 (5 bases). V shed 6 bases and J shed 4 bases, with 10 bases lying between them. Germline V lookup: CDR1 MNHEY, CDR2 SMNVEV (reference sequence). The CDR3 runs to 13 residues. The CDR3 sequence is CASRGRKNQPQHF. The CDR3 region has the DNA TGTGCCAGCAGGGGACGGAAAAATCAGCCCCAGCATTTT.

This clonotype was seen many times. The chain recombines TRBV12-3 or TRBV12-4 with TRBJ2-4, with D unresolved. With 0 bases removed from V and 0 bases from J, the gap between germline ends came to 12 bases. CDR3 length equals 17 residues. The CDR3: CASSLAETYLAKNIQYF. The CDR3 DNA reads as TGTGCCAGCAGTTTAGCGGAGACCTATTTAGCCAAAAACATTCAGTACTTC.